These 13 T cell receptor beta chains originate from one sample sequenced in a study of CD8+ T cells in alopecia areata. Stated treatment: oral pan-JAK inhibitor, 5-10 mg twice daily. RNA was isolated and reverse transcribed to cDNA, the sequencing template. Assay used: immunoSEQ multiplex PCR; TCRdb lists only in-frame clones, some missing. The profile covers over 85,000 clones, with approximately 66% appearing a single time and roughly 16% taken by the ten largest. The sample here was CD8+ T cells sorted from blood, taken at week 4, from a patient treated with tofacitinib. The receptors were gathered from a human donor with alopecia areata.

The chain is built from TRBV9 and TRBJ2-1; D is ambiguous. CDR1 SGDLS and CDR2 YYNGEE come from the germline V gene. The CDR3 runs to 12 residues. Trimming cost V 0 bases and J 8 bases, with 6 bases left between them. CDR3 sequence reads: CASSVVFHEQFF. The DNA for the CDR3 is TGTGCCAGCAGCGTAGTTTTTCATGAGCAGTTCTTC.

This clone was detected only once. J is TRBJ2-7 and V is TRBV28; D gene uncertain. Trimming pared 2 bases from V and 1 base from J, leaving 21 bases between. Germline assignment: CDR1 MDHEN and CDR2 SYDVKM. This CDR3 comprises 18 residues. CDR3 sequence (DNA): TGTGCCAGCAGTTTACGGTCCCTAAACCCAGCCCGGTCCTACGAGCAGTACTTC. Translating gives CASSLRSLNPARSYEQYF.

This clone was observed a few times. This chain uses TRBV5-6 with TRBJ2-7, with 8 bases that match TRBD2. This CDR3 has 15 residues. Germline CDR1 and CDR2: SGHDT and YYEEEE. Trimming removed 6 bases from V and 6 bases from J; junction bases left unmatched: 14. Written as DNA, the CDR3 is TGTGCCAGCATTGGGAGTGGGGGACTAGGACGCGAGCAGTACTTC. Protein: CASIGSGGLGREQYF.

The V gene is TRBV7-9, the J gene TRBJ1-2, with TRBD1 matching 7 bases. Germline CDR1 SEHNR, CDR2 FQNEAQ (reference sequence). The CDR3 runs 14 residues. V lost 0 bases and J lost 6; bases outside the gene matches: 4. The CDR3 DNA sequence: TGTGCCAGCAGCTTAGCAGGGGGCGCTGATGGCTACACCTTC. It is translated as CASSLAGGADGYTF. The variable domain in full, with the rest retrieved from reference TRBV7-9 and TRBJ1-2, is DTGVSQNPRHKITKRGQNVTFRCDPISEHNRLYWYRQTLGQGPEFLTYFQNEAQLEKSRLLSDRFSAERPKGSFSTLEIQRTEQGDSAMYLCASSLAGGADGYTFGSGTRLTVV.

This clone was observed once. The rearrangement joins TRBV6-5 to TRBJ2-1; either TRBD1 or TRBD2 may supply D (6 bases each). Germline CDR1 is MNHEY and CDR2 is SVGAGI. V was clipped by 7 bases and J by 7 bases, with 14 bases between them. CDR3 length: 13 residues. CDR3 coding DNA: TGTGCCAGCACCTTAGGGGGGAGTAATGAGCAGTTCTTC. The encoded protein is CASTLGGSNEQFF.

Comments on this clone: An end of the junction does not agree with germline; a read error may underlie this. The rearrangement joins TRBV11-2 to TRBJ2-1, with D maybe TRBD2 (6 bases). Germline V CDR1 and CDR2: SGHAT, FQNNGV. CDR3 size: 14 residues. CDR3 in DNA: TGCGCCAGCAGCCTGACTCTGGGGGGTGGGGAGCAGTTCTTC. Protein product: CASSLTLGGGEQFF.

This clone was observed a handful of times. This chain joins TRBV7-8 and TRBJ2-3, with TRBD2 matching 7 bases. CDR1 and CDR2 from the germline V gene are SGHVS and FQNEAQ. V lost 0 bases, J lost 1 base, and 4 bases stayed unmatched. This CDR3 is built from 16 residues. The chain's CDR3 is CASSLAPSGGTDTQYF. Here the CDR3 DNA reads TGTGCCAGCAGCTTAGCCCCTAGCGGAGGCACAGATACGCAGTATTTT. The full variable domain, in which reference TRBV7-8 and TRBJ2-3 provide the parts outside the CDR3, is GAGVSQSPRYKVAKRGQDVALRCDPISGHVSLFWYQQALGQGPEFLTYFQNEAQLDKSGLPSDRFFAERPEGSVSTLKIQRTQQEDSAVYLCASSLAPSGGTDTQYFGPGTRLTVL.

A few counts support this clone. This rearrangement joins TRBV5-4 to TRBJ1-6; 10 bases match TRBD1. Germline trimming cut 4 bases from V and 7 bases from J; bases unmatched to any gene: 5. This CDR3 comprises 15 residues. The germline V gene has CDR1 SGHNT and CDR2 YYREEE (reference sequence). CDR3 protein: CASSAPGQGNSPLHF. The DNA of the CDR3 is TGTGCCAGCAGCGCACCGGGACAGGGGAATTCACCCCTCCACTTT.

The rearrangement uses TRBV7-9 and TRBJ1-1; D remains ambiguous. V lost 5 bases and J lost 3, with 10 bases in between. The germline V gene has CDR1 SEHNR and CDR2 FQNEAQ (reference sequence). There are 13 residues in the CDR3. CDR3 loop: CASSPTSDTEAFF. The CDR3 DNA is TGTGCCAGCAGCCCGACCTCGGACACTGAAGCTTTCTTT.

This clone was seen more than once but under ten times. V usage is TRBV28 and J usage is TRBJ2-3; perhaps TRBD2 as D (6 bases). There are 14 residues in the CDR3. Between the trimmed V and J ends, which lost 6 bases and 0 bases, there was a span of 10 bases. Germline V lookup: CDR1 MDHEN, CDR2 SYDVKM. Here the CDR3 reads CASSAGRSTDTQYF. The CDR3 DNA is TGTGCCAGCAGCGCAGGGAGGAGCACAGATACGCAGTATTTT.

The chain links TRBV5-1 to TRBJ2-7; weak D call: TRBD2 (5 bases). The V end lost 4 bases, the J end lost 3 bases, and 8 bases lay between the germline ends. This CDR3 has 12 amino acids. Germline-derived CDR1 and CDR2 are SGHRS and YFSETQ. CDR3 residues: CASSPRGYEQYF. As DNA, the CDR3 is TGCGCCAGCAGCCCCCGGGGCTACGAGCAGTACTTC.

This rearrangement joins TRBV4-1 to TRBJ1-5; unclear D gene. Germline CDR1 reads MGHRA; CDR2 reads YSYEKL. CDR3 size: 13 residues. Trimming pared 0 bases from V and 3 bases from J, leaving 3 bases between. Written as DNA, the CDR3 is TGCGCCAGCAGCCAAGAAAACAATCAGCCCCAGCATTTT. Encoded protein: CASSQENNQPQHF.

In its sample, this clone was seen a few times. The chain joins TRBV5-1 to TRBJ2-7; no definite D call. The CDR3 length is 14 residues. Deletions cut 4 bases from V and 5 bases from J, with 16 bases between. The germline gives CDR1 SGHRS, CDR2 YFSETQ. In DNA, the CDR3 is TGCGCCAGCAGCCGGACCGGCCCCACGGACGAGCAGTACTTC. It translates to CASSRTGPTDEQYF. The whole variable domain, remainder taken from reference TRBV5-1 and TRBJ2-7, is KAGVTQTPRYLIKTRGQQVTLSCSPISGHRSVSWYQQTPGQGLQFLFEYFSETQRNKGNFPGRFSGRQFSNSRSEMNVSTLELGDSALYLCASSRTGPTDEQYFGPGTRLTVT.